This T cell receptor (beta chain) derives from a study of beta chain features in type 1 diabetes. The sample holds a few counts of this clone. Sorting of CD4+ naive, central memory, regulatory and stem cell-like memory cells was performed via CD45RO/CCR7/CD25/CD127/CD95/CD27. Isolated RNA was reverse transcribed in full, so expressed TCRB transcripts were sequenced. The data were produced by immunoSEQ multiplex PCR, yet TCRdb's version contains in-frame clones alone and is incomplete. The table records around 400,000 clones, roughly an eighth of them present only once. Sequences were obtained from naive CD4+ T cells from blood. The source is a young man in good health.

The CDR3 protein is CAISESQGAGGYTF. The CDR3 nucleotides read TGTGCCATCAGTGAGTCTCAGGGGGCAGGAGGCTACACCTTC. The rearrangement links TRBV10-3 to TRBJ1-2; the match to TRBD1 covers 8 bases. V gave up 0 bases and J gave up 8 bases; unmatched junction bases: 5. The CDR3 loop spans 14 amino acids. CDR1 and CDR2 from the germline V gene are ENHRY and SYGVKD.